This is a list of T cell receptor beta chains from one sample in a study of T-cell reconstitution after alpha-beta-depleted transplantation in children. MiXCR was run by TCRdb on the PCR reads, yielding one entry per CDR3 protein. The top ten clones hold 2% to 3% of a sample with some 500,000 distinct CDR3 sequences, about 33% of them seen once. Sequencing used PBMCs from the stem cell graft donor, obtained from the stem cell graft. The source is a human donor who donated a stem cell graft to a child with aplastic anemia. The CDR3 runs from the conserved cysteine through the conserved F or W. The order of the fields is V gene, clone size, D gene, J gene, CDR3 protein. The D gene is left open where the match is weak. Size values are once, few and many counts, or a class for expanded clones, and some rows have none.

TRBV20-1	.	TRBD1	TRBJ2-5	CSARSGTGGGETQYF
TRBV28	.	TRBD2	TRBJ2-5	CASSPGGEETQYF
TRBV2	few	.	TRBJ2-5	CASSADGLGGETQYF
TRBV28	.	TRBD1	TRBJ1-2	CASSLPRGQGSLNYGYTF
TRBV7-2	.	TRBD1	TRBJ1-5	CASSREGGRGSNQPQHF
TRBV7-2	.	TRBD1	TRBJ1-2	CASSLLARGLGYTF
TRBV20-1	few	.	TRBJ1-2	CSARDLGHATANYGYTF
TRBV9	once	.	TRBJ2-4	CASSASWTKNIQYF
TRBV7-2	few	TRBD1	TRBJ1-2	CASSHGQGVDGYTF
TRBV29-1	.	TRBD2	TRBJ2-7	CAAGDYEQYF
TRBV29-1	.	.	TRBJ2-3	CSVERGLDTQYF
TRBV5-4	.	TRBD2	TRBJ2-2	CASSLESGKSGTGELFF
TRBV20-1	few	.	TRBJ1-4	CSASPLDEKLFF
TRBV20-1	.	.	TRBJ2-3	CSARDAGSGADTQYF
TRBV6-2/TRBV6-3	.	.	TRBJ1-1	CASIFSVDTEAFF
TRBV6-6	few	.	TRBJ2-7	CASRYSSYEQYF
TRBV12-3/TRBV12-4	.	.	TRBJ1-1	CASSRDSRYTEAFF
TRBV29-1	few	TRBD1	TRBJ1-1	CSGSTGHIEAFF
TRBV27	.	TRBD1	TRBJ2-3	CASFDRGAPDTQYF
TRBV15	.	TRBD1	TRBJ1-2	CATFGTDRGYFGYTF
TRBV10-3	.	.	TRBJ2-3	CAISESESDTQYF
TRBV5-6	few	.	TRBJ2-7	CASSLGTGTLSYEQYF
TRBV4-3	.	TRBD2	TRBJ2-2	CASSQASRGRVTGELFF
TRBV6-5	.	.	TRBJ1-1	CASSYAYRLNTEAFF
TRBV5-1	.	TRBD2	TRBJ2-1	CASSTLSGTRNEQFF
TRBV9	.	TRBD2	TRBJ2-1	CASSVGGLAGVDEQFF
TRBV11-2	.	TRBD1	TRBJ2-1	CASSEWDRGPFNEQFF
TRBV29-1	.	.	TRBJ1-1	CSVWKRVGTEAFF
TRBV7-2	few	.	TRBJ2-3	CASSRSQGGGTDTQYF
TRBV12-3/TRBV12-4	.	.	TRBJ1-1	CASSPRPTPAFF
TRBV30	.	.	TRBJ2-3	CAWTLRTDTQYF
TRBV30	few	.	TRBJ2-1	CAWSVGWPNEQFF
TRBV20-1	few	TRBD1	TRBJ1-4	CSATPGTDSTNEKLFF
TRBV12-3/TRBV12-4	.	.	TRBJ2-5	CASSARDQGETQYF
TRBV14	.	TRBD2	TRBJ2-3	CASSALFGRAPGTDTQYF
TRBV11-2	.	TRBD1	TRBJ1-2	CASSLDRGQGNGYTF
TRBV12-3/TRBV12-4	.	.	TRBJ2-4	CASEDPRGIQYF
TRBV27	few	TRBD1	TRBJ2-5	CASSTGTGYGGMETQYF
TRBV27	.	TRBD2	TRBJ2-3	CASSLSGFSGNLDTQYF
TRBV6-4	.	.	TRBJ2-1	CASSDSPGLSSYNEQFF
TRBV5-4	few	.	TRBJ1-6	CASSFEPGRQDNSPLHF
TRBV6-5	few	TRBD1	TRBJ1-4	CASSLRTGGTGEKLFF
TRBV15	.	.	TRBJ2-1	CATKGGDNEQFF
TRBV12-3/TRBV12-4	few	TRBD1	TRBJ1-2	CASSLTGGIGAGYTF
TRBV21-1	few	.	TRBJ2-3	CASSKEDAPMTGDGTDTQYF
TRBV6-2/TRBV6-3	.	TRBD1	TRBJ1-5	CASRERQGAGQPQHF
TRBV6-5	.	.	TRBJ2-7	CASSYPGAPVQVHEQYF
TRBV6-1	.	TRBD1	TRBJ2-7	CASSEALHAGQGSYEQYF
TRBV6-2/TRBV6-3	few	.	TRBJ1-2	CASSYVGFGTGYTF
TRBV18	.	TRBD1	TRBJ2-5	CASSPGRTGVETQYF
TRBV6-1	.	TRBD1	TRBJ2-4	CASSERDRDRPYF
TRBV15	few	.	TRBJ2-1	CATSRDRLSGPYNEQFF
TRBV20-1	.	.	TRBJ2-7	CSAREGGTREQYF
TRBV5-6	few	TRBD1	TRBJ2-3	CASSEDRGSADTQYF
TRBV20-1	few	TRBD2	TRBJ2-3	CSGDSPAGVVDTQYF